This is a list of T cell receptor beta chains from one sample in a study of high-grade serous ovarian cancer treatment subgroups. Some clones are missing from TCRdb's copy, which holds only in-frame ones; the method was immunoSEQ multiplex PCR. The sample carries about 39,000 clones, 79% recorded once. Material: tumor tissue. These TCRs come from a human donor with high-grade serous ovarian cancer. The CDR3 runs from the conserved cysteine through the conserved F or W. Each record gives: J gene, D gene, V gene, clone size, CDR3 protein, CDR3 DNA. D genes are given only for firm matches. Some rows mark clone size as missing; the rest say once, few, many or name a class of expanded clone.

TRBJ1-5,NA,TRBV6-5,NA,CASSYRENQPQHF,TGTGCCAGCAGCTACAGGGAGAATCAGCCCCAGCATTTT
TRBJ2-3,NA,TRBV4-3,NA,CASSSGPRTDTQYF,TGCGCCAGCAGCTCTGGGCCCCGCACAGATACGCAGTATTTT
TRBJ1-4,NA,TRBV7-2,NA,CASSPGSNGEKLFF,TGTGCCAGCAGCCCGGGTTCTAATGGGGAAAAACTGTTTTTT
TRBJ2-2,NA,TRBV19,NA,CASSIQGRNTGELFF,TGTGCCAGTAGTATACAAGGGAGGAACACCGGGGAGCTGTTTTTT
TRBJ2-1,TRBD2,TRBV28,NA,CASSVEGLRRPHEQFF,TGTGCCAGCAGTGTTGAGGGACTACGCAGGCCCCATGAGCAGTTCTTC
TRBJ2-2,TRBD2,TRBV5-4,NA,CASTERGRPRAGELFF,TGTGCCAGCACCGAGCGGGGACGACCTCGGGCCGGGGAGCTGTTTTTT
TRBJ1-1,TRBD1,TRBV4-2,NA,CASSQQEGQGKFSEAFF,TGTGCCAGCAGCCAGCAAGAGGGACAGGGAAAGTTCTCTGAAGCTTTCTTT
TRBJ1-2,TRBD1,TRBV6-6,once,CASSYSKTGTVHGYTF,TGTGCCAGCAGTTACTCGAAGACGGGGACAGTTCATGGCTACACCTTC
TRBJ1-4,TRBD1,TRBV29-1,few,CSVFGQGGNEKLFF,TGCAGCGTTTTTGGACAGGGAGGGAATGAAAAACTGTTTTTT
TRBJ2-2,TRBD2,TRBV5-1,NA,CASSDLLAGGPAGELFF,TGCGCCAGCAGCGACCTACTAGCGGGAGGGCCTGCCGGGGAGCTGTTTTTT
TRBJ1-2,NA,TRBV5-4,NA,CASSFRQDLGYTF,TGTGCCAGCAGCTTCCGACAGGATCTCGGCTACACCTTC
TRBJ2-7,NA,TRBV7-6,NA,CASSLVASGVGLSTYEQYF,TGTGCCAGCAGCTTAGTCGCCAGCGGAGTAGGGCTATCGACCTACGAGCAGTACTTC
TRBJ1-4,NA,TRBV27,NA,CASASDFGEKLFF,TGTGCCAGCGCGTCGGACTTTGGTGAAAAACTGTTTTTT
TRBJ1-5,TRBD1,TRBV15,NA,CATTIGQGNQPQHF,TGTGCCACCACCATAGGACAGGGCAATCAGCCCCAGCATTTT
TRBJ2-2,TRBD2,TRBV7-9,NA,CASSPRTSGGTGELFF,TGTGCCAGCAGCCCCCGGACTAGCGGAGGAACCGGGGAGCTGTTTTTT
TRBJ2-6,NA,TRBV6-6,NA,CASNFGDGANVLTF,TGTGCCAGCAATTTCGGGGACGGGGCCAACGTCCTGACTTTC
TRBJ2-2,NA,TRBV28,few,CASSFSDIANTGELFF,TGTGCCAGCAGCTTCTCGGACATCGCGAACACCGGGGAGCTGTTTTTT
TRBJ2-3,TRBD2,TRBV6-4,NA,CASSKGLGTDTQYF,TGTGCCAGCAGTAAAGGACTAGGCACAGATACGCAGTATTTT
TRBJ2-1,TRBD2,TRBV5-1,NA,CASSLVGGSGLNEQFF,TGCGCCAGCAGCTTGGTTGGCGGGAGTGGCCTCAATGAGCAGTTCTTC
TRBJ1-1,NA,TRBV6-4,NA,CASSLEGGAGTEAFF,TGTGCCAGCAGTCTTGAAGGGGGGGCAGGCACTGAAGCTTTCTTT
TRBJ2-5,NA,TRBV15,NA,CATSDSPQETQYF,TGTGCCACCTCGGACAGTCCCCAAGAGACCCAGTACTTC
TRBJ1-5,NA,TRBV9,NA,CASSAGGPSSNQPQHF,TGTGCCAGCAGCGCCGGTGGGCCCTCTTCGAATCAGCCCCAGCATTTT
TRBJ2-4,NA,TRBV1,NA,CTRQTGLAGHEALAKNIQYF,TGCACACGACAGACTGGACTAGCGGGCCACGAAGCTCTAGCCAAAAACATTCAGTACTTC
TRBJ2-7,NA,TRBV5-8,once,CASSFRAGDNEQYF,TGTGCCAGCAGCTTCAGGGCAGGGGACAACGAGCAGTACTTC
TRBJ2-1,NA,TRBV7-9,NA,CASSSPLMGNEQFF,TGTGCCAGCAGCTCGCCCCTCATGGGGAATGAGCAGTTCTTC
TRBJ2-3,NA,TRBV5-1,NA,CASSLVSDTQYF,TGCGCCAGCAGCTTGGTATCAGATACGCAGTATTTT
TRBJ1-1,TRBD1,TRBV4-1,NA,CASSQLARGIGTEAFF,TGCGCCAGCAGCCAACTCGCCAGGGGGATTGGCACTGAAGCTTTCTTT
TRBJ1-5,TRBD1,TRBV6-5,few,CASNSGQGLNQPQHF,TGTGCCAGTAACTCCGGACAGGGCTTAAATCAGCCCCAGCATTTT
TRBJ1-3,TRBD1,TRBV9,once,CASSVDPGGAGNTIYF,TGTGCCAGCAGCGTAGATCCAGGGGGCGCTGGAAACACCATATATTTT
TRBJ2-4,NA,TRBV6-1,NA,CARVPHQYF,TGTGCCAGAGTGCCTCATCAGTACTTC
TRBJ2-1,TRBD2,TRBV5-4,NA,CASSLYSGGYNEQFF,TGTGCCAGCAGCTTGTACAGCGGGGGCTACAATGAGCAGTTCTTC
TRBJ2-5,TRBD1,TRBV6-5,NA,CASRPGQGFGRQYF,TGTGCCAGCAGGCCGGGACAGGGCTTTGGTAGGCAGTACTTC
TRBJ2-7,NA,TRBV4-3,NA,CASSQDLLEMSYEQYF,TGCGCCAGCAGCCAAGATCTCCTCGAGATGAGCTACGAGCAGTACTTC
TRBJ1-2,NA,TRBV5-6,NA,CASSRTVADYGYTF,TGTGCCAGCAGCCGGACAGTAGCGGACTATGGCTACACCTTC
TRBJ2-6,NA,TRBV19,NA,CASRPSRGPNSGANVLTF,TGTGCCAGTAGGCCCAGCCGGGGACCGAACTCTGGGGCCAACGTCCTGACTTTC
TRBJ2-2,NA,TRBV11-3,NA,CASSLNTGELFF,TGTGCCAGCAGCCTTAACACCGGGGAGCTGTTTTTT
TRBJ2-1,NA,TRBV6-5,NA,CASRRKVYTYNEQFF,TGTGCCAGCAGAAGGAAAGTCTATACCTACAATGAGCAGTTCTTC
TRBJ1-3,NA,TRBV18,NA,CASSPPGSQGNTIYF,TGTGCCAGCTCACCACCGGGAAGTCAGGGAAACACCATATATTTT
TRBJ2-7,TRBD2,TRBV6-6,NA,CASQAGLRYEQYF,TGTGCCTCTCAAGCGGGACTTCGCTACGAGCAGTACTTC
TRBJ2-2,NA,TRBV11-3,NA,CASSLDLRSGELFF,TGTGCCAGCAGCTTAGACCTAAGGTCCGGGGAGCTGTTTTTT
TRBJ1-2,NA,TRBV5-6,NA,CASSLGGAGYTF,TGTGCCAGCAGCTTGGGGGGGGCGGGCTACACCTTC
TRBJ2-2,NA,TRBV4-3,once,CASSQGPDGNTGELFF,TGCGCCAGCAGCCAGGGCCCCGACGGGAACACCGGGGAGCTGTTTTTT
TRBJ2-1,NA,TRBV28,NA,CASSSPGDEQFF,TGTGCCAGCAGTTCACCTGGGGATGAGCAGTTCTTC
TRBJ2-5,NA,TRBV6-1,NA,CASSEDGKETQYF,TGTGCCAGCAGTGAAGATGGGAAAGAGACCCAGTACTTC
TRBJ2-3,NA,TRBV12-5,NA,CASGNLPDGGAVGDTQYF,TGTGCTAGTGGCAATCTACCAGATGGGGGGGCAGTAGGAGATACGCAGTATTTT
TRBJ2-2,NA,TRBV7-2,NA,CASSLAAVPGELFF,TGTGCCAGCAGCTTAGCGGCCGTCCCCGGGGAGCTGTTTTTT
TRBJ1-1,NA,TRBV5-1,NA,CASSYVENTEAFF,TGCGCCAGCAGCTATGTGGAGAACACTGAAGCTTTCTTT
TRBJ1-5,NA,TRBV6-5,once,CASSSRGRGSNQPQHF,TGTGCCAGCAGTTCCAGGGGAAGAGGGAGCAATCAGCCCCAGCATTTT
TRBJ1-1,NA,TRBV6-5,NA,CASSSAGLWTEAFF,TGTGCCAGCAGTTCGGCCGGGTTGTGGACTGAAGCTTTCTTT
TRBJ2-7,TRBD1,TRBV27,few,CASSSNRGDYEQYF,TGTGCCAGCAGTTCGAACAGGGGGGACTACGAGCAGTACTTC
TRBJ1-1,TRBD1,TRBV11-3,NA,CASSLDTGENTEAFF,TGTGCCAGCAGCTTAGATACAGGGGAGAACACTGAAGCTTTCTTT